Shown below are 28 T cell receptor beta chains from a single sample sequenced in a study of shared clonotypes between healthy human individuals. Clones were read by immunoSEQ multiplex PCR, and TCRdb kept only the in-frame ones, dropping some. Among around 600,000 clones listed, 90% to 95% were seen once. Naive CD8 cells were CD45RO-negative, positively selected for CCR7, excluding terminally differentiated effector memory CD45RA+ cells. Sequences were obtained from naive CD8+ T cells sorted from blood. The receptor source for this set is a woman aged 30 to 39 in good health.

V usage is TRBV28 and J usage is TRBJ2-7, with D perhaps TRBD2 (6 bases). CDR3 length equals 19 residues. Per germline, CDR1 MDHEN and CDR2 SYDVKM. The V end lost 3 bases, the J end lost 3 bases, and 27 bases lay between the germline ends. The CDR3 DNA is TGTGCCAGCAGTTTGTCCATGCGAGTCCCCGGGACTGCAGGCTACGAGCAGTACTTC. The encoded protein is CASSLSMRVPGTAGYEQYF. Filled out from reference TRBV28 and TRBJ2-7, the complete variable domain reads DVKVTQSSRYLVKRTGEKVFLECVQDMDHENMFWYRQDPGLGLRLIYFSYDVKMKEKGDIPEGYSVSREKKERFSLILESASTNQTSMYLCASSLSMRVPGTAGYEQYFGPGTRLTVT.

The CDR3 coding sequence is TGTGCCAGCACCACCCGGGGAAGTCAGGACGAGCAGTACTTC. This encodes CASTTRGSQDEQYF. The chain recombines TRBV2 with TRBJ2-7; maybe TRBD2 (5 bases). Trimming left V 7 bases short and J 5 bases short, with 18 bases between. Germline V gene lookup returns CDR1 SNHLY and CDR2 FYNNEI. CDR3 length equals 14 residues.

The chain uses TRBV20-1 and TRBJ2-2; TRBD2 might be the D (5 bases). Trimming took 5 bases from V and 5 from J, leaving 6 bases between them. The CDR3 consists of 11 residues. Germline V gene sequence: CDR1 DFQATT, CDR2 SNEGSKA (reference sequence). For the CDR3, the DNA is TGCAGTGCTCGGGAAACCGGGGAGCTGTTTTTT. Amino acid sequence: CSARETGELFF.

The rearrangement uses TRBV9 and TRBJ2-7; a weak D match, TRBD2 (5 bases). The CDR3 has 15 residues. Between the trimmed V and J ends, which lost 0 bases and 0 bases, there was a span of 10 bases. In germline, CDR1 is SGDLS, CDR2 YYNGEE. This CDR3 reads CASSVESGYSYEQYF. In DNA form, the CDR3 reads TGTGCCAGCAGCGTAGAAAGCGGCTACTCCTACGAGCAGTACTTC. Variable domain in full (rest from reference TRBV9 and TRBJ2-7): DSGVTQTPKHLITATGQRVTLRCSPRSGDLSVYWYQQSLDQGLQFLIQYYNGEERAKGNILERFSAQQFPDLHSELNLSSLELGDSALYFCASSVESGYSYEQYFGPGTRLTVT.

The V and J genes are TRBV27 and TRBJ1-5, with unresolved D. Germline lookup yields CDR1 MNHEY and CDR2 SMNVEV (reference sequence). The germline V and J ends were trimmed by 0 bases and 5 bases, with 8 bases remaining between them. The CDR3 sequence is 14 residues long. CDR3 DNA: TGTGCCAGCAGTTTATCCGGGATAGATCAGCCCCAGCATTTT. Translation gives CASSLSGIDQPQHF.

The V and J genes are TRBV11-2 and TRBJ2-7, with unresolved D. This CDR3 region has 15 residues. Germline V gene data show CDR1 as SGHAT and CDR2 as FQNNGV. The ends were cut back, 4 bases at V and 3 bases at J, with 16 bases in the middle. The CDR3 here is CASSWAAKDLYEQYF. CDR3 coding DNA: TGTGCCAGCAGCTGGGCGGCGAAAGACCTCTACGAGCAGTACTTC.

The chain carries TRBV27 and TRBJ2-7, with 7 bases lining up with TRBD2. The trim removed 6 bases at V and 3 bases at J, leaving 8 bases unmatched. Germline values: CDR1 MNHEY, CDR2 SMNVEV (reference sequence). The CDR3 spans 14 residues. The CDR3 region is CASSQSERDYEQYF. The CDR3 DNA reads TGTGCCAGCAGCCAATCAGAGCGGGACTACGAGCAGTACTTC.

The V and J genes are TRBV27 and TRBJ1-1; tentatively, D is TRBD1 (6 bases). The germline V gene encodes CDR1 MNHEY and CDR2 SMNVEV (reference sequence). Trimming stripped 2 bases from V and 0 bases from J, with 7 bases between. The CDR3 spans 14 residues. CDR3 in DNA: TGTGCCAGCAGTTTAGCAGGGGTGAACACTGAAGCTTTCTTT. Translated: CASSLAGVNTEAFF.

The CDR3 DNA sequence: TGTGCCAGCAGCTCCGGGACTAGCTCTTTTGGGCAGTACTTC. It translates to CASSSGTSSFGQYF. The rearrangement joins TRBV13 to TRBJ2-7; 9 nucleotides agree with TRBD2. The CDR3 spans 14 residues. Per germline, CDR1 PRHDT and CDR2 FYEKMQ (reference sequence). V shed 4 bases and J 9 bases; nucleotides not matched to a gene: 10.

The CDR3 here is CASSSGTSGMEQFF. CDR3 sequence (DNA): TGTGCCAGCAGCTCCGGGACTAGCGGGATGGAGCAGTTCTTC. The genes are TRBV5-6 and TRBJ2-1, with TRBD2 identical over 13 bases. V lost 3 bases and J lost 10; bases outside the gene matches: 4. Looked up from germline, CDR1 is SGHDT and CDR2 is YYEEEE. The CDR3 has 14 amino acids.

The J gene is TRBJ2-2, the V gene TRBV27; possibly TRBD1 or TRBD2 for D (5 bases each). Germline loops: CDR1 MNHEY, CDR2 SMNVEV (reference sequence). The CDR3 loop spans 13 amino acids. With 4 bases removed from V and 6 bases from J, the gap between germline ends came to 9 bases. The CDR3 bases are TGTGCCAGCAGTTGGGGACGGCCCGGGGAGCTGTTTTTT. This gives the protein CASSWGRPGELFF.

This clone has just one count. This chain joins TRBV11-2 and TRBJ2-2, with D perhaps matching TRBD2 (6 bases). The germline V gene encodes CDR1 SGHAT and CDR2 FQNNGV. The CDR3 consists of 17 residues. Trimming left V 6 bases short and J 5 bases short, with 22 bases between. The CDR3, as DNA: TGTGCCAGCAGTCCCTTCGGCCTCATTGCGGGAACCGGGGAGCTGTTTTTT. Protein product: CASSPFGLIAGTGELFF.

The chain recombines TRBV29-1 with TRBJ2-7; D gene unclear. V was pared by 5 bases and J by 7 bases, with 15 bases between. This CDR3 has 12 residues. Per the germline V gene, CDR1 is SQVTM and CDR2 is ANQGSEA. For the CDR3, the DNA is TGCAGCGTTCTGGACGGCGCCGGAGAGCAGTACTTC. Translation: CSVLDGAGEQYF.

V gene TRBV19 combines with J gene TRBJ1-5, with 7 nucleotides matching TRBD1. Germline V CDR1 and CDR2: LNHDA, SQIVND (reference sequence). The CDR3 contains 14 residues. The junction had 3 bases not matched to a gene; V was cut back by 6 bases and J by 1 base. CDR3 coding DNA: TGTGCCAGTAGGTGGGACAGAAGCAATCAGCCCCAGCATTTT. This codes for CASRWDRSNQPQHF.

This clone was seen only a few times. The chain is built from TRBV27 and TRBJ2-7, with D unresolved. CDR1 and CDR2 from the germline V gene are MNHEY and SMNVEV (reference sequence). V was pared by 4 bases and J by 2 bases, with 15 bases between. This CDR3 has 15 residues. CDR3 protein: CASSSYPRRAYEQYF. The CDR3 nucleotides read TGTGCCAGCAGTTCGTATCCCCGAAGGGCCTACGAGCAGTACTTC.

The chain combines TRBV18 with TRBJ2-1; D not resolved. Trimming shortened V by 6 bases and J by 7 bases, and 19 bases separated the two germline ends. The germline V gene has CDR1 KGHSH and CDR2 LQKENI. The CDR3 sequence is 15 residues long. The CDR3 sequence: CASSHESRFFNEQFF. CDR3 DNA: TGTGCCAGCTCCCATGAAAGCCGTTTCTTTAATGAGCAGTTCTTC.

The chain couples TRBV7-2 to TRBJ2-7; maybe TRBD2 (6 bases). Germline-derived CDR1 and CDR2 are SGHTA and FQGNSA. V was clipped by 5 bases and J by 3 bases, with 20 bases between them. CDR3 length: 16 amino acids. The CDR3 spells CASSPRGTAPGYEQYF. CDR3 bases: TGTGCCAGCAGCCCCCGGGGGACTGCCCCGGGCTACGAGCAGTACTTC.

The genes are TRBV5-8 and TRBJ2-1; TRBD1 matches at 8 bases. The V segment lost 2 bases and the J segment 8 bases; nucleotides outside the gene matches: 6. The CDR3 runs 14 residues. In germline, CDR1 is SGHTS, CDR2 YDEGEE. The CDR3 region is CASSLGTGVDEQFF. The CDR3 region has the DNA TGTGCCAGCAGCTTAGGGACAGGTGTCGATGAGCAGTTCTTC.

V gene TRBV7-9 combines with J gene TRBJ2-7; tentative D call: TRBD2 (5 bases). Germline CDR1 is SEHNR and CDR2 is FQNEAQ (reference sequence). CDR3 size: 14 residues. V was trimmed by 5 bases and J by 3 bases, leaving 14 bases between them. The CDR3 spells CASSREKEIYEQYF. The CDR3 DNA sequence: TGTGCCAGCAGCCGGGAAAAGGAGATCTACGAGCAGTACTTC.

V and J are TRBV2 and TRBJ2-7; TRBD2 matches at 7 bases. Germline assignment: CDR1 SNHLY and CDR2 FYNNEI. The CDR3 is 16 amino acids. V shed 5 bases, J shed 0 bases, and the junction held 10 bases outside the gene matches. DNA for the CDR3: TGTGCCAGCAGTCAGAATAGCGGGCGGAGCTCCTACGAGCAGTACTTC. Translating gives CASSQNSGRSSYEQYF.

The rearrangement links TRBV4-1 to TRBJ2-7; 7 nucleotides agree with TRBD1. Germline values: CDR1 MGHRA, CDR2 YSYEKL. V shed 2 bases and J 3 bases; nucleotides not matched to a gene: 4. The CDR3 has 14 residues. This CDR3 reads CASSQSDRSYEQYF. CDR3 sequence (DNA): TGCGCCAGCAGCCAATCGGACAGGAGCTACGAGCAGTACTTC.

This chain links TRBV21-1 with TRBJ2-1; the table gives TRBD2 as D, unverified against the DNA. TRBV21-1 constitutes a pseudogene. The length of the CDR3 is 16 residues. The CDR3 sequence: CASSAPRTSYYNEQFF. The CDR3 DNA reads as TGTGCCAGCAGCGCCCCGAGGACTAGCTACTACAATGAGCAGTTCTTC.

The V gene is TRBV13, the J gene TRBJ2-1; 13 nucleotides match TRBD2. V trimming: 5 bases; J trimming: 5 bases; junction bases outside the gene matches: 9. This CDR3 comprises 17 residues. Germline CDR1 PRHDT, CDR2 FYEKMQ (reference sequence). The CDR3 sequence is CASSPWTGLAGNNEQFF. For the CDR3, the DNA is TGTGCCAGCAGCCCCTGGACGGGACTAGCGGGGAACAATGAGCAGTTCTTC.

The rearrangement uses TRBV6-5 and TRBJ2-7, with a weak D call TRBD1 (6 bases). The CDR3 is made up of 14 amino acids. V was pared by 8 bases and J by 0 bases, with 14 bases between. Germline lookup yields CDR1 MNHEY and CDR2 SVGAGI. CDR3 DNA: TGTGCCAGCTCGTATCAGGGGAGCTCCTACGAGCAGTACTTC. Translated: CASSYQGSSYEQYF.

V and J are TRBV27 and TRBJ2-5; no clear D. The J call is uncertain, as TRBJ2-7 better fits the DNA end. The germline V gene encodes CDR1 MNHEY and CDR2 SMNVEV (reference sequence). The CDR3 totals 13 residues. CDR3 DNA sequence: TGTGCCAGCAGTGTGCCCTACTCCTACGAGCAGTACTTC. Protein product: CASSVPYSYEQYF.

V usage is TRBV2 and J usage is TRBJ2-7; D could derive from TRBD1 or TRBD2 (5 bases each). Deletions cut 10 bases from V and 1 base from J, with 17 bases between. Looked up from germline, CDR1 is SNHLY and CDR2 is FYNNEI. The CDR3 has 14 amino acids. CDR3 residues: CAITSGTLSYEQYF. The CDR3 coding sequence is TGTGCCATCACCTCGGGGACCTTATCCTACGAGCAGTACTTC. Drawing the rest from reference TRBV2 and TRBJ2-7, the complete variable domain is EPEVTQTPSHQVTQMGQEVILRCVPISNHLYFYWYRQILGQKVEFLVSFYNNEISEKSEIFDDQFSVERPDGSNFTLKIRSTKLEDSAMYFCAITSGTLSYEQYFGPGTRLTVT.

CDR3 nucleotide sequence: TGTGCCACCAGCGCAAAGGGTGCCTCCTACGAGCAGTACTTC. As protein: CATSAKGASYEQYF. The chain joins TRBV15 to TRBJ2-7, with unresolved D. The CDR3 has 14 residues. Looked up from germline, CDR1 is LNHNV and CDR2 is YYDKDF (reference sequence). V dropped 5 bases and J dropped 0 bases, with 11 bases sitting between them.

The table lists this clone with a count of one. The chain uses TRBV7-8 and TRBJ2-7, with 9 bases aligning to TRBD1. The J segment lost 6 bases and the V segment lost 1 base, leaving 13 bases of the junction unmatched. Germline CDR1 SGHVS, CDR2 FQNEAQ. This CDR3 is 17 amino acids long. Here the CDR3 DNA reads TGTGCCAGCAGCTTAGGGCCCTACTCGGGACAGGGATTCGAGCAGTACTTC. Protein sequence: CASSLGPYSGQGFEQYF.